These 17 T cell receptor beta chains originate from one sample sequenced in a study of shared clonotypes between healthy human individuals. Sequenced by immunoSEQ multiplex PCR; TCRdb stores in-frame clones only, minus some. The data contain approximately 710,000 clones, roughly 91% of them singletons. The specimen sequenced was memory CD8+ T cells from PBMCs. Subset defined: CD45RO+ cells pooled with CCR7-negative TemRA cells. The origin of the receptors is a man aged 18 to 30 in good health. Some clones in this sample may be carry-over from other donors' samples.

This rearrangement joins TRBV27 to TRBJ1-5; D not resolved. Germline V CDR1 and CDR2: MNHEY, SMNVEV (reference sequence). Trimming took off 4 bases at V and 4 bases at J, with 5 bases between the two ends. The CDR3 has 12 amino acids. The CDR3 nucleotides are TGTGCCAGCAGTTCGCATAATCAGCCCCAGCATTTT. Protein: CASSSHNQPQHF.

The V call is TRBV2, the J call TRBJ2-3; tentatively, D is TRBD2 (5 bases). V was clipped by 4 bases and J by 0 bases, with 20 bases between them. This CDR3 has 18 amino acids. Germline CDR1 is SNHLY and CDR2 is FYNNEI. CDR3 amino acids: CASSVERGRPASTDTQYF. The DNA for the CDR3 is TGTGCCAGCAGTGTGGAACGAGGGAGACCAGCTAGCACAGATACGCAGTATTTT.

The V call is TRBV27, the J call TRBJ2-7, with D tentatively TRBD2 (5 bases). The CDR3 length is 16 residues. Trimming took off 2 bases at V and 3 bases at J, with 17 bases between the two ends. From germline, CDR1 is MNHEY and CDR2 SMNVEV (reference sequence). Here the CDR3 reads CASSLKGGLRFYEQYF. CDR3 bases: TGTGCCAGCAGTTTAAAAGGAGGACTGAGATTCTACGAGCAGTACTTC.

The chain is built from TRBV6-5 and TRBJ2-7, with TRBD1 identical over 7 bases. V gave up 8 bases and J gave up 2 bases; unmatched junction bases: 9. CDR1 and CDR2 (germline): MNHEY, SVGAGI. This CDR3 has 14 residues. For the CDR3, the DNA is TGTGCCAGCGGAGAGACAGGGCCCCCCTACGAGCAGTACTTC. Translation gives CASGETGPPYEQYF.

This clone is a singleton in its sample. The chain uses TRBV19 and TRBJ2-3; 10 positions agree with TRBD2. This CDR3 is 15 amino acids long. V shed 2 bases and J 4 bases; nucleotides not matched to a gene: 3. Germline CDR1 LNHDA, CDR2 SQIVND (reference sequence). The CDR3 loop reads CASSILAGVSDTQYF. As DNA, the CDR3 is TGTGCCAGTAGTATACTAGCGGGAGTCTCAGATACGCAGTATTTT.

The chain couples TRBV6-5 to TRBJ1-2; a weak D match, TRBD1 (5 bases). From germline, CDR1 is MNHEY and CDR2 SVGAGI. The V end lost 0 bases, the J end lost 7 bases, and 15 bases lay between the germline ends. The CDR3 is made up of 15 amino acids. In DNA form, the CDR3 reads TGTGCCAGCAGTTACTCGTTAGTTGACAGACGTGGCTACACCTTC. It specifies CASSYSLVDRRGYTF.

V is TRBV4-1 and J is TRBJ2-3; D remains unclear. This CDR3 spans 14 amino acids. From germline, CDR1 is MGHRA and CDR2 YSYEKL. V was clipped by 5 bases and J by 3 bases, with 12 bases between them. The CDR3 here is CASSSTFGTDTQYF. The DNA of the CDR3 is TGCGCCAGCAGCAGTACCTTCGGGACAGATACGCAGTATTTT.

The chain employs TRBV2 and TRBJ2-5; the D is unclear. The CDR3 extends over 14 amino acids. CDR1 and CDR2 (germline): SNHLY, FYNNEI. The V gene lost 1 base and the J gene lost 0 bases, with 6 bases spanning the gap. As DNA, the CDR3 is TGTGCCAGCAGTGAAGTGGTATACCAAGAGACCCAGTACTTC. It codes for CASSEVVYQETQYF.

The genes are TRBV4-3 and TRBJ2-7; weak D call: TRBD1 (6 bases). V shed 3 bases and J shed 2 bases, with 11 bases lying between them. The CDR3 has 14 residues. Germline CDR1 and CDR2: LGHNA and YSLEER. CDR3 in amino acids: CASSQDSLTYEQYF. The CDR3, as DNA: TGCGCCAGCAGCCAGGACAGTCTAACCTACGAGCAGTACTTC.

This clone appeared once. The chain recombines TRBV28 with TRBJ1-5; D unclear. The CDR3 runs 15 residues. V lost 0 bases and J 4 bases, leaving 10 bases between the germline ends. The germline V gene encodes CDR1 MDHEN and CDR2 SYDVKM. The CDR3 DNA follows: TGTGCCAGCAGTTTATGGGGAGAGAGGAATCAGCCCCAGCATTTT. The encoded protein is CASSLWGERNQPQHF.

The chain has TRBV18 and TRBJ2-4; D is ambiguous. CDR1 KGHSH and CDR2 LQKENI come from the germline V gene. This CDR3 has 13 residues. Trimming removed 3 bases at V and 5 bases at J, with 8 bases between. The CDR3 DNA is TGTGCCAGCTCACCCGTTAGGGAAAACATTCAGTACTTC. The encoded protein is CASSPVRENIQYF.

The J gene is TRBJ2-7, the V gene TRBV27; D is uncertain. Germline loops: CDR1 MNHEY, CDR2 SMNVEV (reference sequence). The V end was cut by 7 bases, the J end by 5 bases, with 21 bases between. CDR3 size: 15 residues. CDR3: CASTNRAASLNEQYF. CDR3 nucleotide sequence: TGTGCCAGCACCAATAGGGCAGCAAGTCTTAACGAGCAGTACTTC.

V is TRBV7-9 and J is TRBJ2-7; possible D gene TRBD1, 5 bases. The CDR3 spans 15 residues. The germline V gene has CDR1 SEHNR and CDR2 FQNEAQ (reference sequence). V lost 0 bases to trimming and J lost 2 bases, with 11 bases between them. The CDR3 nucleotides are TGTGCCAGCAGCTTAGCAATGGGGCAGGCCTACGAGCAGTACTTC. This translates into CASSLAMGQAYEQYF.

V is TRBV7-2 and J is TRBJ1-2; weak D call: TRBD1 (6 bases). The CDR3 extends over 17 amino acids. Germline V CDR1 and CDR2: SGHTA, FQGNSA. Trimming removed 5 bases from V and 4 bases from J, with 23 bases in between. Written as DNA, the CDR3 is TGTGCCAGCAGCCCATGGTTCGGGACATCGGGCAGCTATGGCTACACCTTC. It translates to CASSPWFGTSGSYGYTF.

This chain connects TRBV4-1 to TRBJ2-1; 7 nucleotides agree with TRBD2. CDR3 length equals 14 residues. CDR1 and CDR2 from the germline V gene are MGHRA and YSYEKL. J gave up 12 bases and V 4 bases, and 12 bases lay outside the gene matches. CDR3 coding DNA: TGCGCCAGCAGCCCCGGACTAGGCGCGTCGGGGCAGTTCTTC. Translated: CASSPGLGASGQFF.

This sequence joins TRBV4-1 and TRBJ2-7; D is perhaps TRBD1 (5 bases). This CDR3 has 14 residues. V was clipped by 1 base and J by 7 bases, with 14 bases between them. Germline V gene sequence: CDR1 MGHRA, CDR2 YSYEKL. The DNA of the CDR3 is TGCGCCAGCAGCCAAGCCAGGGATTTAGGAGAGCAGTACTTC. Its protein is CASSQARDLGEQYF.

The chain couples TRBV4-2 to TRBJ2-7, with D perhaps assigned TRBD1 or TRBD2 (5 bases each). Per the germline V gene, CDR1 is LGHNA and CDR2 is YNFKEQ. This CDR3 spans 15 amino acids. Deletions cut 6 bases from V and 2 bases from J, with 17 bases between. CDR3 sequence (DNA): TGTGCCAGCAGGTCGGGGACCGGGATGACCTACGAGCAGTACTTC. Protein product: CASRSGTGMTYEQYF.